This T cell receptor beta chain was captured by sequencing in a study of cytomegalovirus exposure and HLA in healthy donors. V was shortened by 9 bases and J by 7 bases, with 12 bases between the two germline ends. Germline V CDR1 and CDR2: SEHNR, FQNEAQ (reference sequence). This CDR3 has 12 amino acids. Study outcomes and limitations: Most of the TCR beta V segments (in an earlier analysis) were productive either about 87% or about 30% of the time. Most TCRs appeared rarely, but some public TCRs recurred in many donors.

Concerning this clone: The antigen is undetermined.

Primers: 60 Vbeta forward and 13 Jbeta reverse. Clones were sequenced by immunoSEQ multiplex PCR, and TCRdb holds only the in-frame ones, with some missing. The sample holds about 160,000 clones, roughly four fifths seen once. V gene TRBV7-9 combines with J gene TRBJ2-2, with D possibly TRBD1 on 6 matching bases. This clonotype was obtained from a female donor in good health and CMV-seronegative. The sequencing sample was made of PBMCs. The CDR3 DNA reads TGTGCCAGTCAGGGGTCTAACGGGGAGCTGTTTTTT. Translation gives CASQGSNGELFF.